Listed below are T cell receptor beta chains from one sample, sequenced in a study of blood T cell repertoires in COVID-19. Some clones are missing from TCRdb's copy, which holds only in-frame ones; the method was immunoSEQ multiplex PCR. The sample lists some 170,000 clones, 75% to 90% occurring once. Sequenced material: peripheral blood. The receptors derive from a human donor in a cohort sampled during active COVID-19. Both conserved end residues are part of each CDR3. A D gene is named only where the DNA matches it firmly. Not all rows give a size; the values are once, few, many and, for expanded clones, a class.

d_call,j_call,cdr3_length,v_call,clone_size,cdr3_aa,cdr3_nt
.,TRBJ1-1,13,TRBV9,.,CASSVALNTEAFF,TGTGCCAGCAGCGTCGCCCTAAACACTGAAGCTTTCTTT
TRBD1,TRBJ2-7,14,TRBV5-5,.,CASGTRDRNRQQYF,TGTGCCAGCGGAACTCGGGACAGGAACCGCCAGCAGTACTTC
.,TRBJ2-7,15,TRBV12-2,.,CASRPDWTRPSEQYF,TGTGCAAGTCGCCCGGACTGGACTAGGCCAAGCGAGCAGTACTTC
TRBD1,TRBJ2-1,14,TRBV27,.,CASAGTGVINEQFF,TGTGCCAGCGCCGGGACAGGGGTTATTAATGAGCAGTTCTTC
.,TRBJ1-1,11,TRBV2,.,CASSGGGRAFF,TGTGCCAGCAGTGGCGGGGGGAGGGCTTTCTTT
.,TRBJ2-6,16,TRBV30,few,CAWSGEEAGGANVLTF,TGTGCCTGGAGTGGCGAGGAGGCGGGAGGGGCCAACGTCCTGACTTTC
TRBD1,TRBJ2-7,13,TRBV24-1,.,CATSDSGTGPQYF,TGTGCCACCAGTGACTCCGGGACAGGGCCCCAGTACTTC
TRBD1,TRBJ2-7,14,TRBV27,.,CASTRTGDSYEQYF,TGTGCCAGCACTAGGACAGGGGACTCCTACGAGCAGTACTTC
.,TRBJ2-7,13,TRBV6-2/TRBV6-3,.,CASSQTRSYEQYF,TGTGCCAGCAGTCAGACACGATCCTACGAGCAGTACTTC
.,TRBJ1-2,13,TRBV6-5,.,CASSYEVRSGYTF,TGTGCCAGCAGTTACGAGGTACGCAGTGGCTACACCTTC
TRBD1,TRBJ2-3,14,TRBV29-1,.,CSVRDRGLIDTQYF,TGCAGCGTCCGGGACAGGGGGCTTATAGATACGCAGTATTTT
.,TRBJ1-3,16,TRBV6-1,.,CASSEGIRASGNTIYF,TGTGCCAGCAGTGAAGGGATCAGGGCCTCTGGAAACACCATATATTTT
.,TRBJ1-1,15,TRBV18,.,CASSPPFRQNTEAFF,TGTGCCAGCTCCCCGCCCTTCCGACAGAACACTGAAGCTTTCTTT
TRBD2,TRBJ2-3,16,TRBV5-4,.,CASSPVASGGTDTQYF,TGTGCCAGCAGCCCCGTGGCTAGCGGGGGCACAGATACGCAGTATTTT
.,TRBJ2-3,15,TRBV21-1,.,CASSKAGRGKDTQYF,TGTGCCAGCAGCAAAGCCGGCAGGGGGAAGGATACGCAGTATTTT
.,TRBJ1-3,17,TRBV5-6,.,CASSVPRGSTGGNTIYF,TGTGCCAGCAGCGTACCCCGAGGGTCGACTGGAGGAAACACCATATATTTT
TRBD1,TRBJ2-1,19,TRBV28,.,CASSSWRLRGQGVYNEQFF,TGTGCCAGCAGTTCCTGGAGACTCCGCGGACAGGGGGTCTACAATGAGCAGTTCTTC
TRBD1,TRBJ1-1,15,TRBV4-3,.,CASSQEDIPGGEAFF,TGCGCCAGCAGCCAAGAGGATATTCCAGGGGGGGAAGCTTTCTTT
TRBD2,TRBJ2-3,15,TRBV7-2,.,CASSLMSGAKGTQYF,TGTGCCAGCAGCTTAATGAGCGGGGCCAAGGGTACGCAGTATTTT
.,TRBJ2-3,13,TRBV7-6,.,CASSSRDTDTQYF,TGTGCCAGCAGCTCCCGGGACACAGATACGCAGTATTTT
.,TRBJ2-3,13,TRBV6-4,.,CASSAGGSDTQYF,TGTGCCAGCAGTGCCGGGGGATCAGATACGCAGTATTTT
.,TRBJ2-7,16,TRBV10-2,.,CASSPSGRLLTLEQYF,TGCGCCTCCTCCCCCTCCGGGAGACTTTTGACACTGGAGCAGTACTTC
TRBD2,TRBJ2-1,15,TRBV19,.,CASTPGLAFRNEQFF,TGTGCCAGTACCCCGGGACTAGCGTTTAGGAATGAGCAGTTCTTC
.,TRBJ1-1,14,TRBV7-8,.,CASSLDIWNTEAFF,TGTGCCAGCAGCTTAGATATCTGGAACACTGAAGCTTTCTTT
TRBD1,TRBJ1-5,16,TRBV6-6,.,CASSYLGTGKGQPQHF,TGTGCCAGCAGTTACCTCGGGACAGGGAAGGGTCAGCCCCAGCATTTT
.,TRBJ1-5,15,TRBV18,.,CASSPSGDSNQPQHF,TGTGCCAGCTCACCAAGCGGGGATAGCAATCAGCCCCAGCATTTT
TRBD1,TRBJ2-5,15,TRBV24-1,.,CATSPGTGIIETQYF,TGTGCCACCAGTCCCGGGACAGGAATAATAGAGACCCAGTACTTC
.,TRBJ1-1,13,TRBV10-1,.,CASSPSGRTEAFF,TGCGCCAGCAGCCCATCGGGGAGGACTGAAGCTTTCTTT
TRBD1,TRBJ1-3,14,TRBV6-5,once,CASRAGTGRNTIYF,TGTGCCAGCAGAGCGGGGACAGGGCGAAACACCATATATTTT
.,TRBJ2-2,14,TRBV2,few,CASKGGSRAGELFF,TGTGCCAGCAAGGGAGGAAGCCGCGCCGGAGAGCTGTTTTTT
.,TRBJ2-5,15,TRBV9,few,CASSVVTGMGETQYF,TGTGCCAGCAGCGTAGTTACAGGGATGGGAGAGACCCAGTACTTC
TRBD2,TRBJ2-1,16,TRBV27,once,CASTTRRLADYNEQFF,TGTGCCAGCACCACTAGGCGGCTAGCGGATTACAATGAGCAGTTCTTC
TRBD1,TRBJ2-3,14,TRBV3-1/TRBV3-2,.,CASSQTGGTDTQYF,TGTGCCAGCAGCCAGACAGGGGGCACAGATACGCAGTATTTT
.,TRBJ2-7,11,TRBV20-1,.,CSASPRGEQYF,TGCAGTGCTAGCCCCAGGGGCGAGCAGTACTTC
TRBD1,TRBJ1-4,15,TRBV28,.,CASSSHRGPGEKLFF,TGTGCCAGCAGTTCACACAGGGGGCCTGGTGAAAAACTGTTTTTT
TRBD1,TRBJ2-6,18,TRBV7-6,.,CASSRRTGAGSGANVLTF,TGTGCCAGCAGTCGACGGACAGGGGCCGGCTCTGGGGCCAACGTCCTGACTTTC
TRBD2,TRBJ2-5,15,TRBV6-2/TRBV6-3,.,CASSSGTRLQETQYF,TGTGCCAGCAGTTCTGGGACTAGATTACAAGAGACCCAGTACTTC
.,TRBJ2-1,15,TRBV10-1,.,CASSLARSSYNEQFF,TGCGCCAGCAGCCTAGCCCGGAGCTCCTACAATGAGCAGTTCTTC
TRBD1,TRBJ1-1,14,TRBV10-3,once,CAISEQGEDTEAFF,TGTGCCATCAGTGAACAGGGGGAGGACACTGAAGCTTTCTTT
TRBD1,TRBJ1-1,15,TRBV7-8,.,CASSATTGGSTEAFF,TGTGCCAGCAGCGCTACAACAGGGGGAAGCACTGAAGCTTTCTTT
.,TRBJ2-5,12,TRBV20-1,.,CSASSSAETQYF,TGCAGTGCTAGTTCTAGTGCAGAGACCCAGTACTTC
.,TRBJ1-4,15,TRBV5-6,.,CASSLQGGTNEKLFF,TGTGCCAGCAGCCTCCAGGGAGGAACTAATGAAAAACTGTTTTTT
.,TRBJ2-7,14,TRBV6-5,.,CASSFRDKIYEQYF,TGTGCCAGCAGTTTCCGGGACAAAATCTACGAGCAGTACTTC
.,TRBJ2-5,15,TRBV24-1,few,CATSEGSNRRETQYF,TGTGCCACCAGTGAGGGGTCAAACAGGAGAGAGACCCAGTACTTC
TRBD1,TRBJ1-5,16,TRBV19,once,CASSKGTGDSNQPQHF,TGTGCCAGTAGTAAAGGGACAGGGGATAGCAATCAGCCCCAGCATTTT
TRBD1,TRBJ2-7,13,TRBV4-3,.,CASSRDRGNEQYF,TGCGCCAGCAGCCGGGACAGGGGAAACGAGCAGTACTTC
.,TRBJ1-2,14,TRBV19,.,CASSTPRGPWGYTF,TGTGCCAGTAGTACTCCCAGGGGCCCCTGGGGCTACACCTTC
TRBD1,TRBJ1-1,14,TRBV24-1,.,CATRKTGQNTEAFF,TGTGCCACCAGGAAGACAGGGCAGAACACTGAAGCTTTCTTT
.,TRBJ2-5,12,TRBV7-8,.,CATTRALETQYF,TGTGCCACTACCAGGGCGTTGGAGACCCAGTACTTC
TRBD1,TRBJ2-1,17,TRBV27,.,CASSSYGEGTGDNEQFF,TGTGCCAGCAGTTCCTACGGAGAGGGGACAGGGGACAATGAGCAGTTCTTC
TRBD2,TRBJ2-3,16,TRBV5-6,.,CASSQVGTSGTDTQYF,TGTGCCAGCAGCCAGGTAGGGACTAGCGGCACAGATACGCAGTATTTT
.,TRBJ1-1,12,TRBV5-8,many,CASSFATKEAFF,TGTGCCAGCAGCTTCGCGACAAAAGAAGCTTTCTTT
.,TRBJ1-1,15,TRBV5-4,few,CASSAAGGGITEAFF,TGTGCCAGCAGCGCAGCGGGTGGGGGAATAACTGAAGCTTTCTTT